This entry concerns a single T cell receptor beta chain. Its specificity is not known. This sample is drawn from a study of cytomegalovirus exposure and HLA in healthy donors. Study summary: The approximately 680 first-cohort repertoires and the 95 to 150 validation repertoires shared the same platform, a later analysis reported. Whole-study findings and limits: Subsequent analysis found a tendency for first-cohort TCR clusters to co-occur within the 120 or so validation repertoires.

The repertoire was sequenced with immunoSEQ multiplex PCR; TCRdb's copy has only in-frame clones and lacks some. The sample holds approximately 110,000 clones, about 94% seen once. Germline values: CDR1 MNHEY, CDR2 SMNVEV (reference sequence). The CDR3 totals 15 residues. Trimming removed 6 bases from V and 2 bases from J, with 14 bases in between. The material sequenced was PBMCs. The clonotype was recovered from a woman between 18 and 30 years old in good health and CMV-seronegative. The V and J genes are TRBV27 and TRBJ1-5, with D possibly TRBD1 on 6 matching bases. The CDR3 DNA reads TGTGCCAGCAGAACAGGGTTAATGGGCAATCAGCCCCAGCATTTT. Translated, it gives CASRTGLMGNQPQHF.